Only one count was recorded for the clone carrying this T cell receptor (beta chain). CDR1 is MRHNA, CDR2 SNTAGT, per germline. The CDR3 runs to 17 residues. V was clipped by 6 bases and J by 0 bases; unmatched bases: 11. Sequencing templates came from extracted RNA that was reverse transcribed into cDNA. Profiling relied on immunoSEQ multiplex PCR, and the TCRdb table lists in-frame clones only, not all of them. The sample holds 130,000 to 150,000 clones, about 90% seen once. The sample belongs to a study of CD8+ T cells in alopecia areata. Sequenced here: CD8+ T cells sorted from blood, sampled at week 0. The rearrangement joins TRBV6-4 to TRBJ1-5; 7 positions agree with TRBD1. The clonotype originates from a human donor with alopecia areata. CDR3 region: CASRRGTALYSNQPQHF. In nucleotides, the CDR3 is TGTGCCAGCAGGCGAGGGACAGCCTTATATAGCAATCAGCCCCAGCATTTT.